This T cell receptor beta chain derives from a study of blood T cells in healthy people across ages. For the second PCR, which ran for about 7 to 12 cycles, a sample-barcoded 5' primer and a J-beta primer mix were used. TCRdb re-analysed the 5' RACE reads in MiXCR, keeping a single row per CDR3 protein. The data show approximately 1.5 million distinct CDR3 sequences, approximately 42% seen once. Notes on this clonotype: Its antigen is still unknown.

Study observations and caveats: Considered underestimates were the diversity estimates obtained from one million T cells.

Germline V gene sequence: CDR1 SGDLS, CDR2 YYNGEE. Trimming left V 0 bases short and J 1 base short, with 19 bases between. CDR3 length: 18 amino acids. Isolation per sample recovered at least 6 million PBMCs. The receptor was isolated from a woman under 30 in good health. Sequencing was carried out using blood. The V gene is TRBV9, the J gene TRBJ2-5; TRBD1 or TRBD2 may be the D gene (5 bases each). For the CDR3, the DNA is TGTGCCAGCAGCGTAGCTCCCGGGGCAGCCTACCTCCAAGAGACCCAGTACTTC. As protein: CASSVAPGAAYLQETQYF.